The 21 T cell receptor beta chains below all came from one sample that was sequenced in a study of T-cell memory formation after mild COVID-19 (dated by TCRdb to the early 2020s). Libraries came from 5' RACE. The listed sequencing device is Illumina NovaSeq 6000. TCRdb cleaned the public reads at Q25 with fastp, built clones with MiXCR and kept in-frame beta chains. When rows share a CDR3 protein, they turn into one entry using the most common DNA and genes. The sample table shows about 350,000 distinct CDR3 sequences, and approximately 27% are seen once. Around an eighth of the sample is in the top ten clones. Material for sequencing was PBMCs or a T cell subset sorted from them (not recorded which). The receptor source for this set is an adult woman who had mild COVID-19 (a few samples of this study predate the infection). The sample titles of this study are shuffled in the database, so cell type and time point are left out; the donor was told from shared clones.

J is TRBJ2-4 and V is TRBV20-1; 9 bases align to TRBD1. In germline, CDR1 is DFQATT, CDR2 SNEGSKA (reference sequence). Trimming at V came to 2 bases and at J to 0 bases, leaving 5 bases not matched to a gene. The length of the CDR3 is 16 residues. CDR3 in DNA: TGCAGTGCTAGAAAGAACAGGGGGCTAGCCAAAAACATTCAGTACTTC. The encoded protein is CSARKNRGLAKNIQYF.

The chain has TRBV7-2 and TRBJ2-4; 9 nucleotides match TRBD1. Germline V gives CDR1 SGHTA, CDR2 FQGNSA. After removal of 4 bases from V and 4 bases from J, the junction contained 5 bases not matched to a gene. The CDR3 is 15 amino acids. DNA for the CDR3: TGTGCCAGCAGCTCAACAGGGGGCTCAAAAAACATTCAGTACTTC. This translates into CASSSTGGSKNIQYF.

The chain couples TRBV28 to TRBJ2-7, with 9 bases fitting TRBD1. V shed 5 bases, J shed 9 bases, and the junction held 20 bases outside the gene matches. This CDR3 is built from 17 residues. Looked up from germline, CDR1 is MDHEN and CDR2 is SYDVKM. CDR3 sequence (DNA): TGTGCCAGCAGTATTCGATCGCTCGGGACAGGGCCTACGGGGCAGTACTTC. Its translation is CASSIRSLGTGPTGQYF. The whole variable domain, filled in from reference TRBV28 and TRBJ2-7, reads DVKVTQSSRYLVKRTGEKVFLECVQDMDHENMFWYRQDPGLGLRLIYFSYDVKMKEKGDIPEGYSVSREKKERFSLILESASTNQTSMYLCASSIRSLGTGPTGQYFGPGTRLTVT.

The table lists this clonotype with a few counts. The V call is TRBV7-9, the J call TRBJ1-5; 7 nucleotides align to TRBD1. The CDR3 length is 15 residues. V dropped 4 bases and J dropped 3; count of bases not matched to a gene: 6. Germline CDR1 and CDR2: SEHNR and FQNEAQ (reference sequence). CDR3 DNA sequence: TGTGCCAGCAGCTACGGGACAGCCCACAATCAGCCCCAGCATTTT. It codes for CASSYGTAHNQPQHF. The complete variable domain, with remaining parts taken from reference TRBV7-9 and TRBJ1-5, reads DTGVSQNPRHKITKRGQNVTFRCDPISEHNRLYWYRQTLGQGPEFLTYFQNEAQLEKSRLLSDRFSAERPKGSFSTLEIQRTEQGDSAMYLCASSYGTAHNQPQHFGDGTRLSIL.

The CDR3 bases are TGCGCCAGCAGCTGGACAGGAACGAACACTGAAGCTTTCTTT. It is translated as CASSWTGTNTEAFF. The V call is TRBV5-1, the J call TRBJ1-1, with 7 bases identical to TRBD1. The CDR3 is made up of 14 amino acids. Germline V CDR1 and CDR2: SGHRS, YFSETQ. The J segment lost 1 base and the V segment lost 3 bases, leaving 3 bases of the junction unmatched.

The chain carries TRBV5-1 and TRBJ2-5; TRBD2 agrees at 10 bases. V dropped 6 bases and J dropped 2; count of bases not matched to a gene: 7. Germline V gives CDR1 SGHRS, CDR2 YFSETQ. There are 15 residues in the CDR3. The CDR3 sequence is CASNSLAGVQETQYF. The CDR3 DNA sequence: TGCGCCAGCAACTCGCTAGCGGGGGTTCAAGAGACCCAGTACTTC.

This clonotype was picked up many times. The chain links TRBV2 to TRBJ2-1, with 7 bases that match TRBD1. V was clipped by 4 bases and J by 3 bases; unmatched bases: 9. In germline, CDR1 is SNHLY, CDR2 FYNNEI. The CDR3 length is 16 residues. The CDR3 DNA sequence: TGTGCCAGCAGTGCTTCCGGGACAGTCGGCTACAATGAGCAGTTCTTC. This codes for CASSASGTVGYNEQFF.

This rearrangement joins TRBV3-1 to TRBJ1-2; the D gene is possibly TRBD1 (5 bases). Trimming cost V 4 bases and J 8 bases, with 14 bases left between them. This CDR3 is 13 amino acids long. The germline V gene has CDR1 LGHDT and CDR2 YNNKEL (reference sequence). The CDR3 here is CASSPRARVGYTF. The DNA for the CDR3 is TGTGCCAGCAGCCCCAGGGCAAGGGTAGGCTACACCTTC.

In its sample, this clonotype was seen a few times. The chain carries TRBV25-1 and TRBJ1-2; 7 nucleotides line up with TRBD1. Per the germline V gene, CDR1 is MGHDK and CDR2 is SYGVNS. This CDR3 contains 14 residues. The V and J ends lost 2 bases and 0 bases, in that order; junction bases with no gene match: 0. The CDR3 spells CASSEGTANYGYTF. The DNA of the CDR3 is TGTGCCAGCAGTGAAGGGACAGCTAACTATGGCTACACCTTC.

CDR3 loop: CASSHLIEAETSGANVLTF. CDR3 bases: TGCGCCAGCAGCCACCTAATTGAAGCCGAAACCTCTGGGGCCAACGTCCTGACTTTC. The V and J genes are TRBV5-1 and TRBJ2-6, with D unresolved. The CDR3 loop spans 19 amino acids. Germline-derived CDR1 and CDR2 are SGHRS and YFSETQ. Trimming took 4 bases from V and 0 from J, leaving 20 bases between them.

In this sample, this clonotype turned up a few times. The rearrangement joins TRBV7-2 to TRBJ2-5; tentatively, D is TRBD1 (5 bases). Germline CDR1 and CDR2: SGHTA and FQGNSA. CDR3 length: 16 residues. Trimming removed 5 bases at V and 5 bases at J, with 21 bases between. CDR3 sequence: CASSAQGGGARETQYF. Written as DNA, the CDR3 is TGTGCCAGCAGCGCCCAGGGCGGTGGGGCCAGGGAGACCCAGTACTTC.

This clonotype was seen ten or more times. The V gene is TRBV7-2, the J gene TRBJ2-4, with 10 bases identical to TRBD2. The V segment lost 1 base and the J segment 0 bases; nucleotides outside the gene matches: 3. CDR3 size: 17 residues. CDR1 is SGHTA and CDR2 is FQGNSA in the germline V gene. CDR3 DNA: TGTGCCAGCAGCTTAGGACTAGCGGGTCTAGCCAAAAACATTCAGTACTTC. Encoded protein: CASSLGLAGLAKNIQYF. Variable domain in full (rest from reference TRBV7-2 and TRBJ2-4): GAGVSQSPSNKVTEKGKDVELRCDPISGHTALYWYRQSLGQGLEFLIYFQGNSAPDKSGLPSDRFSAERTGGSVSTLTIQRTQQEDSAVYLCASSLGLAGLAKNIQYFGAGTRLSVL.

The chain carries TRBV5-1 and TRBJ1-1, with D maybe TRBD1 (5 bases). Looked up from germline, CDR1 is SGHRS and CDR2 is YFSETQ. CDR3 length: 15 residues. V was shortened by 4 bases and J by 0 bases, with 13 bases between the two germline ends. This chain's CDR3 is CASSPAGSMNTEAFF. The CDR3 nucleotides are TGCGCCAGCAGCCCGGCAGGGTCAATGAACACTGAAGCTTTCTTT. The entire variable domain, with the rest obtained from reference TRBV5-1 and TRBJ1-1, is as follows: KAGVTQTPRYLIKTRGQQVTLSCSPISGHRSVSWYQQTPGQGLQFLFEYFSETQRNKGNFPGRFSGRQFSNSRSEMNVSTLELGDSALYLCASSPAGSMNTEAFFGQGTRLTVV.

The chain uses TRBV2 and TRBJ1-6, with D hard to call. The CDR3 spans 11 residues. V lost 3 bases and J lost 16, with 10 bases in between. Germline values: CDR1 SNHLY, CDR2 FYNNEI. DNA of the CDR3: TGTGCCAGCAGTGATCCGGGCAAGCTCCACTTT. It specifies CASSDPGKLHF.

This clonotype was counted only a few times. The genes are TRBV5-1 and TRBJ2-1; 7 bases agree with TRBD2. Looked up from germline, CDR1 is SGHRS and CDR2 is YFSETQ. Trimming cost V 6 bases and J 8 bases; bases outside gene matches: 17. This CDR3 is 16 amino acids long. The CDR3 DNA reads TGCGCCAGCAACGCCGGTGTGCGCGGGAGAGGCGATGAGCAGTTCTTC. It specifies CASNAGVRGRGDEQFF.

The V gene is TRBV2, the J gene TRBJ1-6; tentatively, D is TRBD1 (6 bases). The CDR3 is made up of 14 amino acids. Germline CDR1 is SNHLY and CDR2 is FYNNEI. The germline V and J ends were trimmed by 2 bases and 9 bases, with 11 bases remaining between them. The CDR3 reads CASSERGGSSPLHF. The CDR3 nucleotides are TGTGCCAGCAGTGAAAGGGGGGGTAGTTCACCCCTCCACTTT.

This clonotype was counted between two and nine times. The V call is TRBV20-1, the J call TRBJ2-5; D remains ambiguous. The V gene lost 0 bases and the J gene lost 4 bases, with 21 bases spanning the gap. Germline CDR1 DFQATT, CDR2 SNEGSKA (reference sequence). The CDR3 covers 17 residues. The CDR3 nucleotides are TGCAGTGCTAGAGATTTGATATGGGCCGAAACGGGAGAGACCCAGTACTTC. Its protein is CSARDLIWAETGETQYF.

This clonotype came up a few times. J is TRBJ2-1 and V is TRBV12-3 or TRBV12-4; D unclear. The CDR3 spans 14 residues. Trimming left V 6 bases short and J 7 bases short, with 16 bases between. The CDR3 loop is CASSPVEIPNEQFF. The CDR3 DNA sequence: TGTGCCAGCAGCCCCGTGGAAATTCCAAATGAGCAGTTCTTC.

This clonotype has more than one count but fewer than ten. The gene calls are TRBV28 and TRBJ2-5; perhaps TRBD1 as D (9 bases). The germline V and J ends were trimmed by 6 bases and 5 bases, with 16 bases remaining between them. The CDR3 contains 14 residues. Germline V gene lookup returns CDR1 MDHEN and CDR2 SYDVKM. The CDR3 DNA is TGTGCCAGCAGAAATAGCGGGACAGGGGAGACCCAGTACTTC. Protein sequence: CASRNSGTGETQYF.

V usage is TRBV5-4 and J usage is TRBJ1-1; TRBD1 aligns across 7 bases. Germline CDR1 SGHNT, CDR2 YYREEE (reference sequence). CDR3 length: 17 amino acids. The J segment lost 0 bases and the V segment lost 4 bases, leaving 12 bases of the junction unmatched. The CDR3 spells CASSPYLTGTVNTEAFF. CDR3 bases: TGTGCCAGCAGCCCGTATTTGACAGGGACGGTGAACACTGAAGCTTTCTTT.

This clonotype has a single count. The V call is TRBV6-5, the J call TRBJ2-5; 7 bases are shared with TRBD2. This CDR3 has 13 amino acids. V shed 7 bases, J shed 5 bases, and the junction held 7 bases outside the gene matches. Germline CDR1 is MNHEY and CDR2 is SVGAGI. CDR3 sequence (DNA): TGTGCCAGCATGCCCAGCGGGACGGAGACCCAGTACTTC. Protein: CASMPSGTETQYF.